This T cell receptor beta chain was obtained from a study of shared clonotypes between healthy human individuals. Deletions cut 0 bases from V and 9 bases from J, with 21 bases between. The germline V gene has CDR1 MGHRA and CDR2 YSYEKL. This CDR3 has 17 amino acids. Terminally differentiated effector memory CD45RA+ cells were excluded by CCR7 positive selection of CD45RO-negative cells. Study outcomes and limitations: In contrast to clonotypes shared by all four donors, non-shared clonotypes had lower generation probabilities.

This clone appeared a single time. What it recognizes is unknown. The repertoire was sequenced with immunoSEQ multiplex PCR; TCRdb's copy has only in-frame clones and lacks some. The table lists more than 2 million clones, 93% of them singletons. The receptor's source is a man in his late teens or twenties in good health. Some clones in this sample may be carry-over from other donors' samples. The source material was naive CD8+ T cells from PBMCs. The V and J genes are TRBV4-1 and TRBJ2-4; tentatively, D is TRBD1 (5 bases). This CDR3 is CASSQDLDPSGYSIQYF. The CDR3 coding sequence is TGCGCCAGCAGCCAAGATCTCGACCCGTCAGGGTATTCCATTCAGTACTTC.